This T cell receptor beta chain originates from a study of blood T cell repertoires in COVID-19. Study at large: The United States, Italy and Spain supplied acute and convalescent COVID-19 samples. PBMCs, B-cell-depleted T cells, or T cells provided the cDNA or gDNA that made up the material.

Germline values: CDR1 LGHNT, CDR2 FRNRAP. The CDR3 is 13 amino acids. V lost 2 bases, J lost 7 bases, and 10 bases lay in between. Methods used by the authors: Estimation of nucleated cell counts relied on the amplification of reference gene primers. TCRdb's copy holds only in-frame clones and misses some; the assay was immunoSEQ multiplex PCR. That table gives V, J and clone size, and the DNA gave D and trimming. This repertoire shows approximately 70,000 clones, over 80% found once; its top ten account for approximately 14%. Sequencing input: peripheral blood. The chain carries TRBV12-5 and TRBJ2-3; tentatively, D is TRBD2 (5 bases). This receptor was identified in a woman aged 80 or older with acute or convalescent COVID-19. CDR3 sequence reads: CASGLTSSNTQYF. For the CDR3, the DNA is TGTGCTAGTGGTTTGACTAGTTCAAATACGCAGTATTTT.